A selection of T cell receptor beta chains follows, all from one sample in a study of shared clonotypes between healthy human individuals. Using immunoSEQ multiplex PCR, the repertoire was profiled, and TCRdb retains in-frame clones only, with some absent. The table includes about 2.3 million clones, roughly 93% detected once. Material for sequencing was naive CD4+ T cells from PBMCs. The receptor set was obtained from a man aged 18 to 30 in good health. Some clones in this sample may be carry-over from other donors' samples. Each CDR3 is given with its conserved first and last residue. Fields, in order: CDR3 length, J gene, D gene, V gene, clone size, CDR3 protein, CDR3 DNA. The D gene is left open where the match is weak. Size tells how often a clone was seen (once, few, many) or the class of an expanded clone, and some rows leave it out.

length: 16; J: TRBJ2-1; D: TRBD2; V: TRBV11-3; size: NA; CDR3: CASSSRGRSSYNEQFF; DNA: TGTGCCAGCAGCTCCCGCGGGAGGAGCTCCTACAATGAGCAGTTCTTC
length: 15; J: TRBJ2-3; D: NA; V: TRBV7-3; size: once; CDR3: CASSLQGSITDTQYF; DNA: TGTGCCAGCAGCTTACAAGGGTCTATCACAGATACGCAGTATTTT
length: 16; J: TRBJ1-5; D: NA; V: TRBV2; size: NA; CDR3: CASSTTTENSNQPQHF; DNA: TGTGCCAGCAGTACTACGACAGAAAATAGCAATCAGCCCCAGCATTTT
length: 14; J: TRBJ2-7; D: TRBD1; V: TRBV5-1; size: once; CDR3: CASSRGTGVYEQYF; DNA: TGCGCCAGCAGCCGCGGGACAGGGGTATACGAGCAGTACTTC
length: 15; J: TRBJ2-2; D: TRBD1; V: TRBV28; size: NA; CDR3: CASDRDRRGTGELFF; DNA: TGTGCCAGCGACCGGGACAGGCGGGGCACCGGGGAGCTGTTTTTT
length: 15; J: TRBJ2-7; D: TRBD2; V: TRBV18; size: NA; CDR3: CASSPNSGTPYEQYF; DNA: TGTGCCAGCTCGCCCAATAGCGGGACTCCTTACGAGCAGTACTTC
length: 13; J: TRBJ2-1; D: NA; V: TRBV28; size: once; CDR3: CASSLIGQSGQFF; DNA: TGTGCCAGCAGTTTAATCGGACAGTCGGGACAGTTCTTC
length: 15; J: TRBJ2-5; D: TRBD2; V: TRBV7-6; size: once; CDR3: CASSLGLAGAETQYF; DNA: TGTGCCAGCAGCTTAGGGCTAGCGGGAGCGGAGACCCAGTACTTC
length: 12; J: TRBJ2-7; D: NA; V: TRBV28; size: once; CDR3: CASSTDRYEQYF; DNA: TGTGCCAGCAGCACGGACCGGTACGAGCAGTACTTC
length: 15; J: TRBJ2-7; D: NA; V: TRBV9; size: NA; CDR3: CASSPDWGRSYEQYF; DNA: TGTGCCAGCAGCCCTGATTGGGGGCGCTCCTACGAGCAGTACTTC
length: 15; J: TRBJ2-1; D: TRBD2; V: TRBV16; size: few; CDR3: CASSQSASGNNEQFF; DNA: TGTGCCAGCAGCCAATCAGCTAGCGGGAACAATGAGCAGTTCTTC
length: 13; J: TRBJ1-1; D: NA; V: TRBV28; size: once; CDR3: CASRPGRNAEAFF; DNA: TGTGCCAGCAGACCCGGGAGAAACGCTGAAGCTTTCTTT
length: 14; J: TRBJ2-7; D: TRBD1; V: TRBV5-1; size: NA; CDR3: CASSGGTGAREQYF; DNA: TGCGCCAGCAGCGGGGGGACAGGGGCCCGCGAGCAGTACTTC
length: 14; J: TRBJ2-3; D: TRBD1; V: TRBV7-3; size: once; CDR3: CASRAGGGTDTQYF; DNA: TGTGCCAGCCGAGCAGGGGGTGGCACAGATACGCAGTATTTT
length: 14; J: TRBJ2-7; D: NA; V: TRBV7-6; size: few; CDR3: CASSLTEGEVEQYF; DNA: TGTGCCAGCAGCTTAACTGAGGGGGAGGTCGAGCAGTACTTC
length: 17; J: TRBJ2-7; D: TRBD2; V: TRBV29-1; size: NA; CDR3: CSAVFGSSGSIAYEQYF; DNA: TGCAGCGCCGTGTTTGGGTCTAGCGGGAGCATCGCCTACGAGCAGTACTTC
length: 15; J: TRBJ2-7; D: TRBD1; V: TRBV14; size: NA; CDR3: CASSQAGTGGYEQYF; DNA: TGTGCCAGCAGCCAAGCCGGGACAGGGGGCTACGAGCAGTACTTC
length: 20; J: TRBJ1-2; D: TRBD1; V: TRBV15; size: NA; CDR3: CATSSPDQDGQGPSNYGYTF; DNA: TGTGCCACCAGCAGTCCCGACCAAGACGGACAGGGCCCCTCGAACTATGGCTACACCTTC
length: 15; J: TRBJ2-1; D: TRBD2; V: TRBV6-1; size: NA; CDR3: CASSPISSGRNEQFF; DNA: TGTGCCAGCAGTCCAATCAGTAGCGGGAGAAATGAGCAGTTCTTC
length: 15; J: TRBJ1-5; D: TRBD1; V: TRBV15; size: NA; CDR3: CATLSGTGGHQPQHF; DNA: TGTGCCACTCTCAGTGGGACAGGGGGACACCAGCCCCAGCATTTT
length: 15; J: TRBJ2-7; D: TRBD2; V: TRBV4-2; size: NA; CDR3: CASSREGLKTYEQYF; DNA: TGTGCCAGCAGCCGGGAGGGGTTGAAGACCTACGAGCAGTACTTC
length: 17; J: TRBJ2-7; D: NA; V: TRBV28; size: NA; CDR3: CASSRLGGGALSYEQYF; DNA: TGTGCCAGCAGCCGTCTAGGTGGCGGGGCCCTCTCCTACGAGCAGTACTTC
length: 12; J: TRBJ2-3; D: NA; V: TRBV7-2; size: NA; CDR3: CASSLETDTQYF; DNA: TGTGCCAGCAGCTTAGAGACAGATACGCAGTATTTT
length: 15; J: TRBJ1-2; D: NA; V: TRBV28; size: once; CDR3: CASSPIPSGHYGYTF; DNA: TGTGCCAGCAGTCCAATCCCCTCGGGGCACTATGGCTACACCTTC
length: 16; J: TRBJ2-7; D: NA; V: TRBV2; size: NA; CDR3: CASSLSQQPPSYEQYF; DNA: TGTGCCAGCAGTCTCTCACAACAGCCGCCCTCCTACGAGCAGTACTTC
length: 11; J: TRBJ2-3; D: NA; V: TRBV30; size: NA; CDR3: CAWSTRDTQYF; DNA: TGTGCCTGGAGTACCCGGGATACGCAGTATTTT
length: 17; J: TRBJ1-4; D: TRBD1; V: TRBV5-1; size: NA; CDR3: CASSKASDGQANEKLFF; DNA: TGCGCCAGCAGCAAGGCCTCTGATGGACAGGCTAATGAAAAACTGTTTTTT
length: 15; J: TRBJ2-7; D: TRBD1; V: TRBV4-1; size: NA; CDR3: CASSQVGTGVFEQYF; DNA: TGCGCCAGCAGCCAGGTGGGGACAGGGGTTTTCGAGCAGTACTTC
length: 14; J: TRBJ2-3; D: TRBD2; V: TRBV7-9; size: NA; CDR3: CASSYGTNTDTQYF; DNA: TGTGCCAGCAGCTACGGGACTAACACAGATACGCAGTATTTT
length: 11; J: TRBJ1-4; D: NA; V: TRBV14; size: NA; CDR3: CASSATGLLFF; DNA: TGTGCCAGCAGCGCGACAGGCTTACTGTTTTTT
length: 16; J: TRBJ1-1; D: NA; V: TRBV29-1; size: NA; CDR3: CSVAGGGFASNTEAFF; DNA: TGCAGCGTTGCTGGTGGTGGGTTCGCTTCGAACACTGAAGCTTTCTTT
length: 14; J: TRBJ2-7; D: NA; V: TRBV27; size: NA; CDR3: CASSLKWTAYEQYF; DNA: TGTGCCAGCAGTCTCAAGTGGACGGCCTACGAGCAGTACTTC
length: 13; J: TRBJ2-5; D: NA; V: TRBV7-9; size: once; CDR3: CASSLAREETQYF; DNA: TGTGCCAGCAGCTTAGCCAGGGAAGAGACCCAGTACTTC
length: 14; J: TRBJ1-2; D: NA; V: TRBV28; size: NA; CDR3: CASSTTAANYGYTF; DNA: TGTGCCAGCAGTACGACAGCAGCTAACTATGGCTACACCTTC
length: 15; J: TRBJ2-5; D: NA; V: TRBV5-1; size: NA; CDR3: CASSLVPGMQETQYF; DNA: TGCGCCAGCAGCTTGGTCCCGGGCATGCAAGAGACCCAGTACTTC
length: 16; J: TRBJ2-7; D: TRBD2; V: TRBV25-1; size: NA; CDR3: CASSVGLAGLPYEQYF; DNA: TGTGCCAGCAGTGTCGGACTAGCGGGGCTACCGTACGAGCAGTACTTC
length: 15; J: TRBJ2-7; D: NA; V: TRBV28; size: NA; CDR3: CASSRFDRPPYEQYF; DNA: TGTGCCAGCAGTCGTTTCGACAGACCGCCCTACGAGCAGTACTTC
length: 16; J: TRBJ2-2; D: TRBD1; V: TRBV7-9; size: once; CDR3: CASNRGQGEGTGELFF; DNA: TGTGCCAGCAACCGGGGACAGGGGGAAGGCACCGGGGAGCTGTTTTTT
length: 17; J: TRBJ2-6; D: NA; V: TRBV9; size: NA; CDR3: CASSVATGTSGANVLTF; DNA: TGTGCCAGCAGCGTAGCCACGGGTACCTCTGGGGCCAACGTCCTGACTTTC
length: 19; J: TRBJ2-1; D: TRBD2; V: TRBV7-9; size: once; CDR3: CASSPRASGRWGSYNEQFF; DNA: TGTGCCAGCAGCCCAAGGGCTAGCGGGAGATGGGGCTCCTACAATGAGCAGTTCTTC
length: 13; J: TRBJ2-3; D: TRBD2; V: TRBV28; size: NA; CDR3: CASRLAGGDTQYF; DNA: TGTGCCAGCAGGTTAGCGGGAGGGGATACGCAGTATTTT
length: 11; J: TRBJ2-3; D: NA; V: TRBV18; size: NA; CDR3: CASSPRDTQYF; DNA: TGTGCCAGCTCCCCCCGGGATACGCAGTATTTT
length: 18; J: TRBJ2-1; D: TRBD2; V: TRBV11-3; size: NA; CDR3: CASSLVPSGRAPYNEQFF; DNA: TGTGCCAGCAGCTTAGTACCAAGCGGGAGGGCCCCCTACAATGAGCAGTTCTTC
length: 16; J: TRBJ1-4; D: NA; V: TRBV27; size: NA; CDR3: CASREWGRGTNEKLFF; DNA: TGTGCCAGCAGGGAATGGGGGAGGGGAACTAATGAAAAACTGTTTTTT
length: 16; J: TRBJ2-1; D: TRBD2; V: TRBV5-5; size: NA; CDR3: CASSSFPGLAGNEQFF; DNA: TGTGCCAGCAGCTCTTTTCCGGGACTAGCGGGAAATGAGCAGTTCTTC
length: 12; J: TRBJ2-5; D: NA; V: TRBV6-5; size: NA; CDR3: CASRKNQETQYF; DNA: TGTGCCAGCAGGAAAAACCAAGAGACCCAGTACTTC
length: 13; J: TRBJ1-1; D: NA; V: TRBV2; size: NA; CDR3: CASSEGWGSEAFF; DNA: TGTGCCAGCAGTGAAGGGTGGGGTAGTGAAGCTTTCTTT
length: 16; J: TRBJ2-3; D: NA; V: TRBV5-1; size: NA; CDR3: CASRMSLTPLTDTQYF; DNA: TGCGCCAGCAGAATGTCCCTTACACCTCTCACAGATACGCAGTATTTT
length: 13; J: TRBJ2-7; D: NA; V: TRBV12-5; size: NA; CDR3: CASGLKGRYEQYF; DNA: TGTGCTAGTGGTTTGAAGGGTCGTTACGAGCAGTACTTC
length: 15; J: TRBJ2-7; D: NA; V: TRBV7-2; size: NA; CDR3: CASSPWGRTPYEQYF; DNA: TGTGCCAGCAGCCCGTGGGGGAGGACCCCCTACGAGCAGTACTTC
length: 16; J: TRBJ2-1; D: NA; V: TRBV5-1; size: NA; CDR3: CASSGGGGFSYNEQFF; DNA: TGCGCCAGCAGCGGAGGGGGCGGATTCTCCTACAATGAGCAGTTCTTC
length: 18; J: TRBJ2-7; D: TRBD1; V: TRBV2; size: NA; CDR3: CASSQARQGPFPSYEQYF; DNA: TGTGCCAGCAGCCAGGCCCGACAGGGTCCGTTTCCCTCCTACGAGCAGTACTTC
length: 14; J: TRBJ2-7; D: TRBD2; V: TRBV6-6; size: NA; CDR3: CASSPGTTIYEQYF; DNA: TGTGCCAGCAGTCCCGGGACTACCATATACGAGCAGTACTTC
length: 17; J: TRBJ2-1; D: TRBD2; V: TRBV5-1; size: NA; CDR3: CASSLTPTSGGYNEQFF; DNA: TGCGCCAGCAGCTTGACCCCGACTAGCGGAGGCTACAATGAGCAGTTCTTC
length: 13; J: TRBJ1-5; D: NA; V: TRBV28; size: NA; CDR3: CASSLGPGQPQHF; DNA: TGTGCCAGCAGTTTAGGACCGGGCCAGCCCCAGCATTTT
length: 11; J: TRBJ2-5; D: TRBD2; V: TRBV28; size: NA; CDR3: CAAGGQETQYF; DNA: TGTGCAGCGGGGGGGCAGGAGACCCAGTACTTC
length: 13; J: TRBJ2-5; D: NA; V: TRBV7-2; size: once; CDR3: CASSLEALETQYF; DNA: TGTGCCAGCAGCTTAGAGGCGTTGGAGACCCAGTACTTC
length: 16; J: TRBJ2-1; D: TRBD2; V: TRBV4-3; size: NA; CDR3: CASSQVLAGVVDEQFF; DNA: TGCGCCAGCAGCCAAGTTCTAGCGGGAGTTGTCGATGAGCAGTTCTTC
length: 16; J: TRBJ2-2; D: NA; V: TRBV30; size: NA; CDR3: CAWSYGGRKRTGELFF; DNA: TGTGCCTGGAGTTATGGGGGTAGGAAGAGGACCGGGGAGCTGTTTTTT